The 17 T cell receptor beta chains presented below share a single source sample, sequenced in a study of control samples from healthy donors and cancer patients (dated by TCRdb to about 2020). To prepare the library, the immunoSEQ multiplex PCR assay was applied. The table was pulled from immuneACCESS by TCRdb, which kept in-frame rearrangements only. Such tables lose some clones; where checked, under half of the loss comes from unresolved V genes, and the rest has no known cause. The sample table contains some 130,000 clones; only one count was recorded for approximately 90% of them. Roughly 2.1% of the sample is in the top ten clones. The sequenced sample was blood. Source of these receptors: a woman in her fifties or sixties in good health.

V usage is TRBV5-4 and J usage is TRBJ2-1, with D perhaps assigned TRBD1 or TRBD2 (5 bases each). Germline lookup yields CDR1 SGHNT and CDR2 YYREEE (reference sequence). The V gene lost 0 bases and the J gene lost 4 bases, with 14 bases spanning the gap. The CDR3 has 16 amino acids. The CDR3 spells CASSLASGTIYNEQFF. CDR3 nucleotide sequence: TGTGCCAGCAGCTTGGCCTCTGGGACCATATACAATGAGCAGTTCTTC.

Here the CDR3 DNA reads TGCGCCAGCAGCTTGGGACTAGCCCAGGTTAAAGAGCAGTATTTT. Translation gives CASSLGLAQVKEQYF. This rearrangement joins TRBV5-1 to TRBJ2-3, with TRBD2 matching 7 bases. J was trimmed by 11 bases and V by 0 bases; bases with no gene match: 12. The CDR3 contains 15 residues. Germline values: CDR1 SGHRS, CDR2 YFSETQ.

The chain carries TRBV30 and TRBJ1-4; no clear D. There are 12 residues in the CDR3. Deletions cut 1 base from V and 7 bases from J, with 7 bases between. Germline V gene data show CDR1 as GTSNPN and CDR2 as SVGIG (reference sequence). CDR3 loop: CAWSGLFEKLFF. The CDR3 DNA reads as TGTGCCTGGAGTGGTTTGTTTGAAAAACTGTTTTTT. Full variable domain (remainder filled in from reference TRBV30 and TRBJ1-4): SQTIHQWPATLVQPVGSPLSLECTVEGTSNPNLYWYRQAAGRGLQLLFYSVGIGQISSEVPQNLSASRPQDRQFILSSKKLLLSDSGFYLCAWSGLFEKLFFGSGTQLSVL.

CDR3 loop: CASSLGYNQPQHF. The CDR3 DNA is TGTGCCAGCAGCTTAGGTTACAATCAGCCCCAGCATTTT. The V gene is TRBV7-2, the J gene TRBJ1-5; no clear D gene. The length of the CDR3 is 13 residues. Looked up from germline, CDR1 is SGHTA and CDR2 is FQGNSA. Trimming stripped 1 base from V and 3 bases from J, with 4 bases between. Complete variable domain (other parts from reference TRBV7-2 and TRBJ1-5): GAGVSQSPSNKVTEKGKDVELRCDPISGHTALYWYRQSLGQGLEFLIYFQGNSAPDKSGLPSDRFSAERTGGSVSTLTIQRTQQEDSAVYLCASSLGYNQPQHFGDGTRLSIL.

This clone was seen more than once but under ten times. The V gene is TRBV3-1 (or the pseudogene TRBV3-2), the J gene TRBJ1-1; D is unresolved. V lost 2 bases to trimming and J lost 0 bases, with 1 base between them. This CDR3 comprises 12 residues. Per the germline V gene, CDR1 is LGHDT and CDR2 is YNNKEL (reference sequence). CDR3 sequence (DNA): TGTGCCAGCAGCCAAATGAACACTGAAGCTTTCTTT. It encodes CASSQMNTEAFF.

This chain connects TRBV15 to TRBJ2-1; possibly TRBD2 for D (7 bases). The V and J ends lost 8 bases and 3 bases respectively, with 17 bases between them. The CDR3 has 15 residues. Germline V gives CDR1 LNHNV, CDR2 YYDKDF (reference sequence). The CDR3 DNA is TGTGCCACCCGTAGGGGGGAGGGCAACTACAATGAGCAGTTCTTC. As protein: CATRRGEGNYNEQFF.

With respect to this clone: Other DNA sequences in the same sample also yield this CDR3. The chain links TRBV27 to TRBJ1-6; D ambiguous. Germline V gives CDR1 MNHEY, CDR2 SMNVEV (reference sequence). The CDR3 totals 16 residues. Trimming took 8 bases from V and 0 from J, leaving 14 bases between them. CDR3 DNA sequence: TGTGCCAGCGCAAGTTTCGGGAACTCCTATAATTCACCCCTCCACTTT. Its protein product is CASASFGNSYNSPLHF.

The chain links TRBV3-1 (or the pseudogene TRBV3-2) to TRBJ2-7; 12 nucleotides agree with TRBD2. CDR1 and CDR2 (germline): LGHDT, YNNKEL (reference sequence). The trim removed 3 bases at V and 1 base at J, leaving 4 bases unmatched. This CDR3 contains 16 residues. The CDR3 loop is CASSQGLAGRSYEQYF. In DNA form, the CDR3 reads TGTGCCAGCAGCCAGGGACTAGCGGGTCGGTCCTACGAGCAGTACTTC.

The V and J genes are TRBV4-1 and TRBJ1-1; 7 bases are a match to TRBD1. V shed 7 bases, J shed 5 bases, and the junction held 4 bases outside the gene matches. The V gene's germline CDR1 is MGHRA and CDR2 YSYEKL. The CDR3 consists of 12 residues. The CDR3 loop reads CASTRGGTEAFF. Written as DNA, the CDR3 is TGCGCCAGCACCAGGGGGGGAACTGAAGCTTTCTTT.

The chain has TRBV7-9 and TRBJ1-6; a possible D gene is TRBD1 (5 bases). Trimming pared 1 base from V and 6 bases from J, leaving 13 bases between. The CDR3 covers 16 residues. Germline V gene lookup returns CDR1 SEHNR and CDR2 FQNEAQ (reference sequence). In nucleotides, the CDR3 is TGTGCCAGCAGCTTAGGAGCAGGGAGAGGTAATTCACCCCTCCACTTT. As protein: CASSLGAGRGNSPLHF. Looking up the rest from reference TRBV7-9 and TRBJ1-6 gives the full variable domain: DTGVSQNPRHKITKRGQNVTFRCDPISEHNRLYWYRQTLGQGPEFLTYFQNEAQLEKSRLLSDRFSAERPKGSFSTLEIQRTEQGDSAMYLCASSLGAGRGNSPLHFGNGTRLTVT.

The chain links TRBV5-1 to TRBJ1-2; a weak D match, TRBD1 (6 bases). CDR3 size: 15 residues. The germline V gene encodes CDR1 SGHRS and CDR2 YFSETQ. Trimming took off 0 bases at V and 3 bases at J, with 12 bases between the two ends. CDR3 in DNA: TGCGCCAGCAGCTTGGCCGGGGGGGCGGACTATGGCTACACCTTC. It is translated as CASSLAGGADYGYTF.

The chain recombines TRBV24-1 with TRBJ1-5; perhaps TRBD1 as D (5 bases). The CDR3 contains 15 residues. The V end lost 4 bases, the J end lost 0 bases, and 9 bases lay between the germline ends. Germline V gene sequence: CDR1 KGHDR, CDR2 SFDVKD. CDR3 in amino acids: CATSEGRDSNQPQHF. In nucleotides, the CDR3 is TGTGCCACCAGTGAAGGCAGGGATAGCAATCAGCCCCAGCATTTT.

J is TRBJ2-5 and V is TRBV7-6; TRBD2 matches at 13 bases. After removal of 1 base from V and 5 bases from J, the junction contained 1 base not matched to a gene. This CDR3 is built from 15 residues. CDR1 is SGHVS, CDR2 FNYEAQ, per germline. CDR3 sequence: CASSLELAGGETQYF. Here the CDR3 DNA reads TGTGCCAGCAGCTTAGAACTAGCGGGAGGGGAGACCCAGTACTTC.

The chain links TRBV7-8 to TRBJ2-2; D remains unclear. CDR3 length: 12 amino acids. Per germline, CDR1 SGHVS and CDR2 FQNEAQ. Trimming took off 4 bases at V and 6 bases at J, with 6 bases between the two ends. For the CDR3, the DNA is TGTGCCAGCAGCTCCCAGGCCGGGGAGCTGTTTTTT. This codes for CASSSQAGELFF.

The chain combines TRBV6-5 with TRBJ1-1, with TRBD1 as a possible D gene (6 bases). The ends were cut back, 6 bases at V and 1 base at J, with 15 bases in the middle. The length of the CDR3 is 15 residues. Germline CDR1 reads MNHEY; CDR2 reads SVGAGI. The CDR3 sequence is CASRRGWGQNTEAFF. CDR3 sequence (DNA): TGTGCCAGCAGGAGGGGGTGGGGGCAGAACACTGAAGCTTTCTTT.

This chain links TRBV3-1 (or the pseudogene TRBV3-2) with TRBJ1-3; D remains ambiguous. Germline CDR1 is LGHDT and CDR2 is YNNKEL (reference sequence). The CDR3 runs 14 residues. The V and J ends lost 6 bases and 4 bases respectively, with 13 bases between them. The CDR3 protein is CASSPLGFGNTIYF. The CDR3 DNA sequence: TGTGCCAGCAGTCCTTTGGGGTTCGGAAACACCATATATTTT.

This rearrangement joins TRBV5-1 to TRBJ2-1, with D tentatively TRBD1 (6 bases). Germline-derived CDR1 and CDR2 are SGHRS and YFSETQ. V lost 0 bases and J 3 bases, leaving 19 bases between the germline ends. This CDR3 spans 18 amino acids. The CDR3: CASSLVQGYRGHYNEQFF. The CDR3 region has the DNA TGCGCCAGCAGCTTGGTCCAGGGTTATAGGGGACACTACAATGAGCAGTTCTTC.